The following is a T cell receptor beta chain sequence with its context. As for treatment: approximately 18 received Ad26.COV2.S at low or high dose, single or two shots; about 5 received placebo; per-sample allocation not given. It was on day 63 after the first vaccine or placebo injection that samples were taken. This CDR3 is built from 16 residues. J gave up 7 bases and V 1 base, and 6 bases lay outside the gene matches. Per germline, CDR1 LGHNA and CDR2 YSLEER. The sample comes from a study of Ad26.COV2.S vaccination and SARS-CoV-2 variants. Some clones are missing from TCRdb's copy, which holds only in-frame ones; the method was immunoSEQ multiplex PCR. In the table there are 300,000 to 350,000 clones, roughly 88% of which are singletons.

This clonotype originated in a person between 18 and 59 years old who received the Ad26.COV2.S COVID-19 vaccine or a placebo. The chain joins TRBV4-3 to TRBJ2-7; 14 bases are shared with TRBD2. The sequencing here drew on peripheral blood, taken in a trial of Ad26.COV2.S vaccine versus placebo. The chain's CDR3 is CASSQGLAGGQQEQYF. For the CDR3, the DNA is TGCGCCAGCAGCCAAGGACTAGCGGGGGGGCAGCAAGAGCAGTACTTC.